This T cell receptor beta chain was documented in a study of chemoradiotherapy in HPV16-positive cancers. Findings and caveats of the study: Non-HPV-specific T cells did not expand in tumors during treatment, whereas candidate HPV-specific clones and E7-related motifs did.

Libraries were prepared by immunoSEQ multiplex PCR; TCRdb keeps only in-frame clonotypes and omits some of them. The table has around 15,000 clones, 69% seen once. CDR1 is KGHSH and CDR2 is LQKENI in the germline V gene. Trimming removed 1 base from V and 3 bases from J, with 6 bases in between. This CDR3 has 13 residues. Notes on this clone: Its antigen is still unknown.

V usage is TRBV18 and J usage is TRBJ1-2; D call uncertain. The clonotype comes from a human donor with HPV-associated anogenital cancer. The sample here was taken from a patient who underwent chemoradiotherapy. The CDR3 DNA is TGTGCCAGCTCACCACAGGGATACTATGGCTACACCTTC. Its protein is CASSPQGYYGYTF.